The 3 T cell receptor beta chains listed next were all sequenced from one sample in a study of regulatory T cells in long-lasting Graves disease. Building of the TCR beta libraries involved iRepertoire HTBI primers and Arm-PCR of CDR3 regions. TCRdb ran MiXCR on the multiplex PCR reads and lists one entry per CDR3 protein. Here the sample spans about 290,000 distinct CDR3 sequences, roughly a fifth being singletons. Time point denoted: persistent/refractory GD, antithyroid drugs over 5 years with positive TRAb. Generation of the TCR library employed RNA extracted from PBMCs. The material was peripheral blood mononuclear cells (PBMCs), obtained when the disease was refractory, from a patient treated with antithyroid drugs. The receptors here all came from a female donor with Graves disease.

This clonotype showed up just a few times. V is TRBV6-2 or TRBV6-3 and J is TRBJ2-1; TRBD2 matches at 10 bases. The CDR3 is made up of 18 amino acids. Germline CDR1 and CDR2: MNHEY and SVGEGT. J lost 6 bases, V lost 5 bases, and 16 bases had no gene match. The CDR3 coding sequence is TGTGCCAGCAGTGAAGTACCCTATAGCGGGAGGTCGGGCAATGAGCAGTTCTTC. Residues: CASSEVPYSGRSGNEQFF.

This clonotype was counted at least ten times. This chain links TRBV11-2 with TRBJ2-7, with D hard to call. Germline V lookup: CDR1 SGHAT, CDR2 FQNNGV. This CDR3 has 13 residues. Trimming removed 2 bases at V and 4 bases at J, with 9 bases between. The CDR3 nucleotides read TGTGCCAGCAGCTTATATCTCGGGTACGAGCAGTACTTC. Encoded protein: CASSLYLGYEQYF.

V usage is TRBV7-9 and J usage is TRBJ2-3; TRBD2 might be the D (6 bases). Germline CDR1 is SEHNR and CDR2 is FQNEAQ (reference sequence). Trimming took 8 bases from V and 3 from J, leaving 15 bases between them. The CDR3 loop spans 14 amino acids. CDR3 nucleotide sequence: TGTGCCAGCGGCCCCAGCCTAGCGACAGATACGCAGTATTTT. This translates into CASGPSLATDTQYF.